A selection of T cell receptor beta chains follows, all from one sample in a study of T cells in Graves' hyperthyroidism and ophthalmopathy. TCRdb re-called the multiplex PCR reads with MiXCR, one entry per CDR3 protein. Of a few hundred thousand distinct CDR3 sequences in the sample, roughly 20% are singletons; the top ten hold less than 30%. Sequencing used blood. These receptors came from a man younger than 30 with Graves' hyperthyroidism. CDR3s include the opening cysteine and the closing phenylalanine or tryptophan. The D gene is left open where the match is weak. Rows give clone size only sometimes, using once, few, many, or a class for an expanded clone.

j_gene,v_gene,abundance,d_gene,CDR3nt,CDR3aa
TRBJ1-3,TRBV6-5,many,-,TGTGCCAGCAGTTACTCGGCGGGCACTGGAAACACCATATATTTT,CASSYSAGTGNTIYF
TRBJ2-7,TRBV6-5,-,TRBD1,TGTGCCAGCAGTTTAACCGACAGGGGGAGAGGCGAGCAGTACTTC,CASSLTDRGRGEQYF
TRBJ1-5,TRBV6-1,many,TRBD1,TGTGCCAGCAGTGAGCGACAGGGGATATTCAATCAGCCCCAGCATTTT,CASSERQGIFNQPQHF
TRBJ2-7,TRBV18,many,-,TGTGCCAGCTCACAGGATGCGGTAGGGAGGGAGCAGTACTTC,CASSQDAVGREQYF
TRBJ1-2,TRBV29-1,many,-,TGCAGCGTTGAAAGGGAATATGGCTACACCTTC,CSVEREYGYTF
TRBJ1-2,TRBV6-2/TRBV6-3,many,-,TGTGCCACCAGGAGTTATGGCTACACCTTC,CATRSYGYTF
TRBJ1-1,TRBV20-1,-,-,TGCAGTGCTCAGGACGGGACTGAAGCTTTCTTT,CSAQDGTEAFF
TRBJ2-5,TRBV12-3/TRBV12-4,-,-,TGTGCCAGCAGTTTAGGAGGCAGCAACCAAGAGACCCAGTACTTC,CASSLGGSNQETQYF
TRBJ1-2,TRBV11-2,-,TRBD1,TGTGCCAGCAGCTGGGGGGACAGCGCGCTTTTCTATGGCTACACCTTC,CASSWGDSALFYGYTF
TRBJ1-1,TRBV5-1,-,-,TGCGCCAGCAGCTTGTCGCAGGCGGCGGGGACTGAAGCTTTCTTT,CASSLSQAAGTEAFF
TRBJ1-2,TRBV28,many,TRBD1,TGTGCCAGCAGTTTGACAGGGGGCTATGGCTACACCTTC,CASSLTGGYGYTF
TRBJ2-7,TRBV6-1,-,TRBD1,TGTGCCAGCAGTGAATTTCGGACAGGGGTCGACGAGCAGTACTTC,CASSEFRTGVDEQYF
TRBJ2-7,TRBV12-3/TRBV12-4,many,-,TGTGCCAGCAGTTTTGACAGGCCCGTCTCCTACGAGCAGTACTTC,CASSFDRPVSYEQYF
TRBJ1-2,TRBV5-6,-,-,TGTGCCAGCAGCTTCGGCAGCCTAGGGGCTAACTATGGCTACACCTTC,CASSFGSLGANYGYTF
TRBJ1-2,TRBV19,many,-,TGTGCCAGTTCGGGGAGCCCGGCGGATGGCTACACCTTC,CASSGSPADGYTF
TRBJ2-4,TRBV11-3,-,TRBD2,TGTGCCAGCAGCCAACGGGCGGGGGTAGCCAAAAACATTCAGTACTTC,CASSQRAGVAKNIQYF
TRBJ1-2,TRBV27,once,-,TGTGCCAGCAGTCCCCCGGGCCACATCGGCTATGGCTACACCTTC,CASSPPGHIGYGYTF
TRBJ2-7,TRBV20-1,-,TRBD2,TGCAGTGCTCTCTGGCTAGCGGGGTCACAGCCCTACGAGCAGTACTTC,CSALWLAGSQPYEQYF
TRBJ2-7,TRBV12-3/TRBV12-4,many,-,TGTGCCAGCAGTTTAGGGACAGTCTACGAGCAGTACTTC,CASSLGTVYEQYF
TRBJ1-1,TRBV12-3/TRBV12-4,many,-,TGTGCCAGCAACCTGGACACTCGTAACACTGAAGCTTTCTTT,CASNLDTRNTEAFF
TRBJ2-7,TRBV11-2,-,-,TGTGCCAGCAGCTTAGGAGAGCCGGTACAGTACTTC,CASSLGEPVQYF
TRBJ1-1,TRBV6-4,many,TRBD1,TGTGCCAGCAGTGACGGGACAGAAAACACTGAAGCTTTCTTT,CASSDGTENTEAFF